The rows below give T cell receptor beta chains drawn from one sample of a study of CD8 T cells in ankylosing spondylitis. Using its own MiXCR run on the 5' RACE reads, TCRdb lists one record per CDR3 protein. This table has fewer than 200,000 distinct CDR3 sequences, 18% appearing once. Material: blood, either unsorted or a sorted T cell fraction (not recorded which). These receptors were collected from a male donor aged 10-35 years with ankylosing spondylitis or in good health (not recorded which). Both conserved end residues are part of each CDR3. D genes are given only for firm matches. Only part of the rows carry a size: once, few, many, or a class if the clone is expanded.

CASSRRNQPQHF	TGTGCCAGCAGCCGACGGAATCAGCCCCAGCATTTT	TRBJ1-5	many	NA	TRBV12-3/TRBV12-4
CAILNSGEREQYF	TGTGCCATCTTAAATAGCGGGGAGCGCGAGCAGTACTTC	TRBJ2-7	many	TRBD2	TRBV10-3
CSASRQAGEKLFF	TGCAGTGCTAGCAGGCAGGCAGGGGAAAAACTGTTTTTT	TRBJ1-4	NA	NA	TRBV20-1
CASSLALSAIHNEQFF	TGTGCCAGCAGCTTAGCGCTCTCTGCGATTCACAATGAGCAGTTCTTC	TRBJ2-1	NA	NA	TRBV7-6
CASSFYSRFFRAGGRGYTF	TGTGCCAGCAGTTTTTATTCAAGGTTTTTTCGTGCAGGGGGCCGTGGCTACACCTTC	TRBJ1-2	many	TRBD1	TRBV12-3/TRBV12-4
CASSLVDRGPPEHIQYF	TGCGCCAGCAGCTTGGTCGACAGGGGACCCCCTGAGCACATTCAGTACTTC	TRBJ2-4	many	TRBD1	TRBV5-1
CSVVDTGSLFSYEQYF	TGCAGCGTTGTAGACACAGGGTCCCTCTTCTCCTACGAGCAGTACTTC	TRBJ2-7	NA	NA	TRBV29-1
CSARDGIRGGNEQFF	TGCAGTGCTAGGGACGGGATCAGGGGGGGCAATGAGCAGTTCTTC	TRBJ2-1	many	NA	TRBV20-1
CSARGDVKETQYF	TGCAGTGCTAGGGGGGACGTTAAAGAGACCCAGTACTTC	TRBJ2-5	many	NA	TRBV20-1
CASSPYSKNTEAFF	TGTGCCAGCTCACCCTACTCGAAGAACACTGAAGCTTTCTTT	TRBJ1-1	many	NA	TRBV18
CASSKRVGSVNEQFF	TGCGCCAGCAGCAAACGAGTCGGGAGTGTCAATGAGCAGTTCTTC	TRBJ2-1	many	NA	TRBV5-1
CAISEGTSSYNEQFF	TGTGCCATCAGTGAGGGGACGAGCTCCTACAATGAGCAGTTCTTC	TRBJ2-1	many	NA	TRBV10-3
CSARNRDGTYEQYF	TGCAGTGCTAGAAATCGGGACGGAACCTACGAGCAGTACTTC	TRBJ2-7	many	NA	TRBV20-1
CASSLGGTGETQYF	TGTGCCAGCAGTTTAGGGGGTACTGGGGAGACCCAGTACTTC	TRBJ2-5	once	NA	TRBV27
CASSAPRSGKGVGEQYF	TGTGCCAGCAGCGCCCCTCGTAGCGGGAAGGGGGTGGGCGAGCAGTACTTC	TRBJ2-7	many	TRBD2	TRBV9
CASSIRIGTETQYF	TGTGCCAGTAGTATTAGGATTGGGACGGAGACCCAGTACTTC	TRBJ2-5	many	NA	TRBV19